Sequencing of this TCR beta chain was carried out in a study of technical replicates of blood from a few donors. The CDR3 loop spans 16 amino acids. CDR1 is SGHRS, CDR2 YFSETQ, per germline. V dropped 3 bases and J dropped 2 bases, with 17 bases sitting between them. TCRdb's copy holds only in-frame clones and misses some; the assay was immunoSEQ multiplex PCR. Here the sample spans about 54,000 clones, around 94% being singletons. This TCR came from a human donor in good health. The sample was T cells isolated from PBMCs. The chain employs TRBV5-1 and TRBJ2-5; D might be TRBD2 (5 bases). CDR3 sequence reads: CASSSIALGPQETQYF. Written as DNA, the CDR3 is TGCGCCAGCAGCTCGATAGCACTAGGGCCTCAAGAGACCCAGTACTTC.